The 10 T cell receptor beta chains listed next were all sequenced from one sample in a study of shared T cell receptors in the human thymus. Using immunoSEQ multiplex PCR, the repertoire was profiled, and TCRdb retains in-frame clones only, with some absent. The sample lists about 500,000 clones; around 78% were seen once. These data also featured in a second study, about human thymus T cells.

Sequencing was done on a sample of thymocytes. These receptors were collected from a boy in the first two years of life with a congenital heart defect.

As regards this clone: Other DNA sequences in the same sample also yield this CDR3. The chain employs TRBV30 and TRBJ1-5; 9 nucleotides agree with TRBD1. This CDR3 has 14 amino acids. J lost 3 bases, V lost 2 bases, and 2 bases had no gene match. Germline V gene sequence: CDR1 GTSNPN, CDR2 SVGIG (reference sequence). CDR3 region: CAWSRDRDNQPQHF. CDR3 in DNA: TGTGCCTGGAGTCGGGACAGGGACAATCAGCCCCAGCATTTT.

This clone occurred a few times. The rearrangement joins TRBV27 to TRBJ2-5, with 12 positions matching TRBD2. Trimming at V came to 7 bases and at J to 5 bases, leaving 8 bases not matched to a gene. There are 15 residues in the CDR3. Germline V lookup: CDR1 MNHEY, CDR2 SMNVEV (reference sequence). The CDR3 sequence is CASKPSGRAGETQYF. The CDR3 bases are TGTGCCAGCAAACCTAGCGGGAGGGCCGGGGAGACCCAGTACTTC.

The V and J genes are TRBV5-1 and TRBJ2-7, with 12 bases matching TRBD2. CDR1 is SGHRS and CDR2 is YFSETQ in the germline V gene. Germline trimming cut 4 bases from V and 4 bases from J; bases unmatched to any gene: 24. The CDR3 is 21 amino acids. CDR3 nucleotide sequence: TGCGCCAGCAGCGTCCAACAACTAGCGGGAGGTTGGGGTCCTGGGGCTTACGAGCAGTACTTC. It encodes CASSVQQLAGGWGPGAYEQYF.

A few counts support this clone. The J gene is TRBJ1-4, the V gene TRBV19; 7 bases fit TRBD1. In germline, CDR1 is LNHDA, CDR2 SQIVND (reference sequence). This CDR3 comprises 15 residues. With 6 bases clipped from V and 8 bases from J, the junction kept 12 bases outside the gene matches. The chain's CDR3 is CASRGMTGRREKLFF. In DNA, the CDR3 is TGTGCCAGTAGAGGGATGACAGGGAGGAGAGAAAAACTGTTTTTT.

V usage is TRBV9 and J usage is TRBJ1-1; D not certain. The CDR3 consists of 13 residues. Germline CDR1 SGDLS, CDR2 YYNGEE. V lost 4 bases and J 2 bases, leaving 9 bases between the germline ends. In nucleotides, the CDR3 is TGTGCCAGCAGCCCCGAGGCAAACACTGAAGCTTTCTTT. As protein: CASSPEANTEAFF.

The chain links TRBV5-8 to TRBJ2-1, with TRBD2 matching 11 bases. The CDR3 is 16 residues long. Unmatched junction bases numbered 9, after V lost 9 bases and J lost 1 base. CDR1 SGHTS and CDR2 YDEGEE come from the germline V gene. The CDR3 DNA reads as TGTGCCAAATACTCGACTAGCGGGGATTCCTACAATGAGCAGTTCTTC. Translating gives CAKYSTSGDSYNEQFF.

In this sample, this clone turned up once. This rearrangement joins TRBV5-4 to TRBJ2-7, with D uncertain. This CDR3 is 14 amino acids long. Trimming pared 5 bases from V and 3 bases from J, leaving 15 bases between. Germline V lookup: CDR1 SGHNT, CDR2 YYREEE (reference sequence). In nucleotides, the CDR3 is TGTGCCAGCAGTCTTGACTCCTCCTACTACGAGCAGTACTTC. Translating gives CASSLDSSYYEQYF. Full variable domain (rest looked up from reference TRBV5-4 and TRBJ2-7): ETGVTQSPTHLIKTRGQQVTLRCSSQSGHNTVSWYQQALGQGPQFIFQYYREEENGRGNFPPRFSGLQFPNYSSELNVNALELDDSALYLCASSLDSSYYEQYFGPGTRLTVT.

This clone was detected a few times. V and J are TRBV29-1 and TRBJ2-5; no firm D call. This CDR3 region has 11 residues. Trimming stripped 4 bases from V and 2 bases from J, with 5 bases between. Germline assignment: CDR1 SQVTM and CDR2 ANQGSEA. CDR3 residues: CSVAQQETQYF. The CDR3 nucleotides are TGCAGCGTTGCACAGCAAGAGACCCAGTACTTC.

The rearrangement links TRBV6-4 to TRBJ2-1, with D unresolved. The CDR3 length is 13 residues. Germline loops: CDR1 MRHNA, CDR2 SNTAGT. The germline V and J ends were trimmed by 3 bases and 7 bases, with 10 bases remaining between them. Here the CDR3 DNA reads TGTGCCAGCAGTGAAACGGGTCAAAATGAGCAGTTCTTC. Translated, it gives CASSETGQNEQFF.

This clone was counted a few times. The chain employs TRBV11-2 and TRBJ2-7, with 8 bases lining up with TRBD2. Germline V gene sequence: CDR1 SGHAT, CDR2 FQNNGV. J was trimmed by 4 bases and V by 5 bases; bases with no gene match: 4. This CDR3 has 13 residues. CDR3 sequence: CASSAGTRYEQYF. CDR3 nucleotide sequence: TGTGCCAGCAGCGCCGGGACTAGATACGAGCAGTACTTC.